This TCR beta chain was observed in a study of cytomegalovirus exposure and HLA in healthy donors. Study-level background: When 398 donors were genotyped, 80% to 90% of them were found to fall in the Caucasian-associated ancestry cluster.

General study results and limits: A few chains tied to CMV proved CMV antigen-specific in vitro. Presence/absence comparisons presumed near-even sequencing depth among donors.

The CDR3 is 13 residues long. V shed 4 bases and J 4 bases; nucleotides not matched to a gene: 3. Germline CDR1 is MRHNA and CDR2 is SNTAGT. Notes on this clone: Its antigen remains unidentified.

60 Vbeta and 13 Jbeta primers were used in PCR. The method was immunoSEQ multiplex PCR; TCRdb's version includes in-frame clones alone and lacks a portion of them. The data show approximately 160,000 clones, about 70% seen once. The source material was PBMCs. The V call is TRBV6-4, the J call TRBJ2-7, with 8 positions matching TRBD2. The receptor was isolated from a woman in her late teens or twenties in good health and CMV-seropositive. The CDR3 region is CASSVREGYEQYF. Here the CDR3 DNA reads TGTGCCAGCAGTGTTCGGGAGGGATACGAGCAGTACTTC.